This TCR beta chain came from a study of OX40 agonist ivuxolimab in advanced cancers. Study background: The patients received ivuxolimab by intravenous route every 2 weeks at 0.01 to 10 mg/kg.

From germline, CDR1 is LNHNV and CDR2 YYDKDF (reference sequence). The CDR3 is 14 amino acids. The germline V and J ends were trimmed by 1 base and 1 base, with 6 bases remaining between them. The repertoire was sequenced with immunoSEQ multiplex PCR; TCRdb's copy has only in-frame clones and lacks some. The data contain fewer than 75,000 clones, roughly 86% of them singletons. The chain combines TRBV15 with TRBJ2-3, with D maybe TRBD1 (6 bases). The material sequenced was CD4+ or CD8+ T cells sorted from blood, taken in a trial of the OX40 agonist ivuxolimab. This TCR was sampled from an adult with an advanced solid tumor such as melanoma, head and neck, liver or kidney cancer. The CDR3 DNA is TGTGCCACCAGCAGAGGACAGGGCACAGATACGCAGTATTTT. It specifies CATSRGQGTDTQYF.